These T cell receptor beta chains were read from a single sample in a study of shared clonotypes between healthy human individuals. The assay was immunoSEQ multiplex PCR, and TCRdb's table has in-frame clones only and misses some. Seen here are 300,000 or so clones, about 74% observed once, and the top ten hold 10%. The sequenced sample was memory CD4+ T cells sorted from blood. The receptor set was obtained from a man younger than 40 in good health. Both conserved end residues are part of each CDR3. A D gene is named only where the DNA matches it firmly. Expanded clones are given a class, and other clones once, few, many or no size at all.

v_gene	d_gene	abundance	j_gene	CDR3nt	CDR3aa
TRBV6-5	.	.	TRBJ2-3	TGTGCCAGCAATATAAGACGAGCCACAGATACGCAGTATTTT	CASNIRRATDTQYF
TRBV19	TRBD2	.	TRBJ2-1	TGTGCCAGTAGTATAGGTCTATCCCAAAGCGGGAGGTCCTTCTCGGATGAGCAGTTCTTC	CASSIGLSQSGRSFSDEQFF
TRBV5-1	.	.	TRBJ2-3	TGCGCCAGCAGCCACGCCCAGGGAAGGGGCACAGATACGCAGTATTTT	CASSHAQGRGTDTQYF
TRBV14	.	.	TRBJ1-1	TGTGCCAGCAGCCCGGACATGGACACTGAAGCTTTCTTT	CASSPDMDTEAFF
TRBV6-5	.	.	TRBJ1-2	TGTGCCAGCACCCGTGGACAGAGTCCCTATGGCTACACCTTC	CASTRGQSPYGYTF
TRBV11-3	TRBD2	.	TRBJ2-7	TGTGCCAGCAGCTTAGGGCACGGGAGGTACGAGCAGTACTTC	CASSLGHGRYEQYF
TRBV5-4	TRBD1	few	TRBJ2-1	TGTGCCAGCAGCTTAACTACCCGACAGGGACCGTACAATGAGCAGTTCTTC	CASSLTTRQGPYNEQFF
TRBV7-2	.	.	TRBJ2-7	TGTGCCAGCAGCTTACGGGAACCCGGATCCTACGAGCAGTACTTC	CASSLREPGSYEQYF
TRBV5-1	.	.	TRBJ2-5	TGCGCCAGCAGCTTGGGACAGGTAGAGACCCAGTACTTC	CASSLGQVETQYF
TRBV30	.	.	TRBJ1-5	TGTGCCTGGAATAAGGGGGGGGCTCAGCCCCAGCATTTT	CAWNKGGAQPQHF
TRBV28	.	.	TRBJ2-6	TGTGCCAGCAGGCTCCCCGGGTCTGGGGCCAACGTCCTGACTTTC	CASRLPGSGANVLTF
TRBV10-3	.	.	TRBJ1-1	TGTGCCACAGCCCCGGGGATGAACACTGAAGCTTTCTTT	CATAPGMNTEAFF
TRBV28	.	.	TRBJ1-5	TGTGCCAGCAGCACCCCGGGGAAGAACAATCAGCCCCAGCATTTT	CASSTPGKNNQPQHF
TRBV28	.	.	TRBJ1-1	TGTGCCAGCAGTGGCCTCTACACTGAAGCTTTCTTT	CASSGLYTEAFF
TRBV19	TRBD1	few	TRBJ2-7	TGTGCCAGTAGTATAAGAGGGACAGGCGAGCAGTACTTC	CASSIRGTGEQYF
TRBV5-4	.	.	TRBJ2-5	TGTGCCAGCAGAACCGACAGGTACCAAGAGACCCAGTACTTC	CASRTDRYQETQYF
TRBV18	TRBD2	.	TRBJ2-2	TGTGCCAGCTCACCACTTCTAACCTGGAGCGGCGGGAGAGACACCGGGGAGCTGTTTTTT	CASSPLLTWSGGRDTGELFF
TRBV5-1	TRBD2	.	TRBJ2-1	TGCGCCAGCAGCTTCCCCTCTTTAGCCCCTGGGTCTAGCGGTCCACACCGCTCCTACAATGAGCAGTTCTTC	CASSFPSLAPGSSGPHRSYNEQFF
TRBV7-9	.	.	TRBJ2-4	TGTGCCAGCAGCCCAGGGGAGTTTAGAGGGTTGGCCAAAAACATTCAGTACTTC	CASSPGEFRGLAKNIQYF
TRBV5-1	.	.	TRBJ2-2	TGCGCCAGCGTTTCGGGCAGCAACATGAACACCGGGGAGCTGTTTTTT	CASVSGSNMNTGELFF
TRBV6-1	TRBD1	.	TRBJ1-5	TGTGCCAGCAGTGAATCAGGGGGACCGAATCAGCCCCAGCATTTT	CASSESGGPNQPQHF
TRBV5-1	.	.	TRBJ2-1	TGCGCCAGCAGCTTAGGTATGAATGAGCAGTTCTTC	CASSLGMNEQFF
TRBV28	.	.	TRBJ1-5	TGTGCCACCACAGCAGGGGCAAGGGCAAATCAGCCCCAGCATTTT	CATTAGARANQPQHF
TRBV7-9	TRBD2	.	TRBJ2-3	TGTGCCAGCAGCTTAGACGCTAGCGGGATCACAGATACGCAGTATTTT	CASSLDASGITDTQYF
TRBV5-5	.	.	TRBJ1-3	TGTGCCAGCAGCGGAGGGAGGGCTTTATCTGGAAACACCATATATTTT	CASSGGRALSGNTIYF
TRBV28	TRBD1	.	TRBJ1-2	TGTGCCAGCAGTACCGCCGCCGGGACAGGAGGTATTAAAGGGTATGGCTACACCTTC	CASSTAAGTGGIKGYGYTF
TRBV10-2	TRBD2	.	TRBJ2-1	TGCGCCACTTCGTCATCTAGCGGGAGTGACGGTGAGCAGTTCTTC	CATSSSSGSDGEQFF
TRBV6-4	TRBD2	.	TRBJ2-7	TGTGCCAGCAGCGGGACTAGCGTAAACCGGAAGCAGTACTTC	CASSGTSVNRKQYF
TRBV11-2	.	.	TRBJ1-5	TGTGCCAGCAGCGGCGCAGCTGAGGTTGGTCAGCCCCAGCATTTT	CASSGAAEVGQPQHF
TRBV19	TRBD1	.	TRBJ1-1	TGTGCCAGTAGCCACAGGGGAAGGAACACTGAAGCTTTCTTT	CASSHRGRNTEAFF
TRBV9	TRBD2	.	TRBJ2-1	TGTGCCAGCAGCGTCACTAGCGGGAGGGTCGATGAGCAGTTCTTC	CASSVTSGRVDEQFF
TRBV4-3	.	.	TRBJ2-3	TGCGCCAGCAGCCAAGACTGGCTAGTGCCAACAGATACGCAGTATTTT	CASSQDWLVPTDTQYF
TRBV7-9	.	.	TRBJ1-6	TGTGCCAGCAGCTTAGAATTGGGAGATCGAAATTCACCCCTCCACTTT	CASSLELGDRNSPLHF
TRBV19	TRBD1	.	TRBJ1-5	TGTGCCAGTAGCGAGACAGGGGGCAATCAGCCCCAGCATTTT	CASSETGGNQPQHF
TRBV5-1	.	.	TRBJ2-1	TGCGCCAGCAGCCCTATCGGGCTAGCTATGAATGAGCAGTTCTTC	CASSPIGLAMNEQFF
TRBV6-1	TRBD1	.	TRBJ2-7	TGTGCCAGCAGTGGGACAGGGTCCGACTACGAGCAGTACTTC	CASSGTGSDYEQYF
TRBV5-5	.	few	TRBJ2-6	TGTGCCAGCAGCATGGACGGGTCTGGGGCCAACGTCCTGACTTTC	CASSMDGSGANVLTF
TRBV28	.	.	TRBJ2-3	TGTGCCAGCAGCCCTCAGGGTATGGGCACAGATACGCAGTATTTT	CASSPQGMGTDTQYF
TRBV7-2	TRBD1	.	TRBJ1-1	TGTGCCAGCAGCCCGGGACAGGGATTAACTGAAGCTTTCTTT	CASSPGQGLTEAFF
TRBV11-2	TRBD1	.	TRBJ2-6	TGTGCCAGCAGCGACAGGGCAGGGGCCAACGTCCTGACTTTC	CASSDRAGANVLTF
TRBV7-9	TRBD2	.	TRBJ2-1	TGTGCCAGCAGCTCCGGGACTAGCGGGAGGGTCGAGCAGTTCTTC	CASSSGTSGRVEQFF
TRBV2	TRBD1	few	TRBJ2-5	TGTGCCAGTAAGGACCCCGGGACAGGGCTCGAGACCCAGTACTTC	CASKDPGTGLETQYF
TRBV27	.	once	TRBJ2-2	TGTGCCAGCAGTCTGTGGGGGGGCATTGGCGGGGAGCTGTTTTTT	CASSLWGGIGGELFF
TRBV21-1	.	.	TRBJ2-5	TGTGCCAGCAGCAAAGGTGAGACCCAGTACTTC	CASSKGETQYF
TRBV10-2	TRBD1	.	TRBJ1-1	TGCGCCAGCAGTGACCGACAGGGTCACGGGGGCACTGAAGCTTTCTTT	CASSDRQGHGGTEAFF
TRBV7-9	.	.	TRBJ1-1	TGTGCCAGCAGTCCTGACACCCTGGACACTGAAGCTTTCTTT	CASSPDTLDTEAFF
TRBV18	TRBD2	.	TRBJ2-1	TGTGCCAGCTCACCGTCTAGCGGGTTAGGGAATGAGCAGTTCTTC	CASSPSSGLGNEQFF
TRBV19	.	.	TRBJ2-7	TGTGCCAGCAGTATTTCTGGCCCCGAATACGAGCAGTACTTC	CASSISGPEYEQYF
TRBV5-1	TRBD2	few	TRBJ2-3	TGCGCCAGCAGCTTGGCTAGCGGGAGTCCCGATACGCAGTATTTT	CASSLASGSPDTQYF
TRBV7-9	TRBD1	.	TRBJ2-5	TGTGCCAGCAGCTCTAAGGGGGCGGAGACCCAGTACTTC	CASSSKGAETQYF
TRBV9	.	.	TRBJ2-6	TGTGCCAGCAGCGTAATCGGAGGGGGCCACGCTCGCTCTGGGGCCAACGTCCTGACTTTC	CASSVIGGGHARSGANVLTF
TRBV5-6	.	once	TRBJ2-7	TGTGCCAGCAACCCGGCAGGGAGCTCCTACGAGCAGTACTTC	CASNPAGSSYEQYF
TRBV19	.	.	TRBJ1-5	TGTGCCAGTACTTTTGATGAGGCCCAGCCCCAGCATTTT	CASTFDEAQPQHF
TRBV19	TRBD1	few	TRBJ2-2	TGTGCCAGTAGTCCAGGGGGCAACACCGGGGAGCTGTTTTTT	CASSPGGNTGELFF
TRBV5-5	.	.	TRBJ1-1	TGTGCCAGCAGCCCACCGCCAGGGGTGGCCACTGAAGCTTTCTTT	CASSPPPGVATEAFF
TRBV19	.	.	TRBJ2-6	TGTGCCAGTAGTACTACAGGATCCGGTAACTCTGGGGCCAACGTCCTGACTTTC	CASSTTGSGNSGANVLTF
TRBV6-5	.	few	TRBJ1-1	TGTGCCAGCAGCCCACTCGGGGGCGTGAACACTGAAGCTTTCTTT	CASSPLGGVNTEAFF
TRBV5-4	TRBD2	.	TRBJ2-3	TGTGCCAGCAGCTTGGCGACTAGCGGGAGGGGGGGTGGAACGCAGTATTTT	CASSLATSGRGGGTQYF
TRBV18	.	once	TRBJ2-7	TGTGCCAGCTCACCACCGGGCCGACCTCTCTACGAGCAGTACTTC	CASSPPGRPLYEQYF
TRBV6-1	.	.	TRBJ2-3	TGTGCCAGCAGTGATCTTGTTTTAAGCACAGATACGCAGTATTTT	CASSDLVLSTDTQYF